This T cell receptor (beta chain) derives from a study of blood T cell repertoires in COVID-19. For the study at large: Material from acute and convalescent COVID-19 was sourced from the United States, Italy and Spain. PBMCs, B-cell-depleted T cells, or T cells were the source of the cDNA or gDNA that made up the material.

The Seattle patients joined while their infection was active and were tracked longitudinally afterward. The CDR3 covers 11 residues. Per the germline V gene, CDR1 is GTSNPN and CDR2 is SVGIG (reference sequence). V lost 3 bases, J lost 5 bases, and 7 bases lay in between. This clone has a single count. In the authors' methods: Counts of nucleated cells, estimated from reference gene primer amplification, were obtained. Only in-frame clones appear in the TCRdb table, and some are missing; sequencing was by immunoSEQ multiplex PCR. Clone size and the V and J calls come from that table; the DNA yielded D and trimming. Of some 360,000 clones listed, roughly 86% are singletons.

The TCR comes from a woman aged 55-69 years with COVID-19, enrolled during active disease. The sample was peripheral blood. This chain uses TRBV30 with TRBJ2-5; TRBD1 might be the D (6 bases). CDR3 DNA sequence: TGTGCCTGGAGACAGGGCGAGACCCAGTACTTC. Encoded protein: CAWRQGETQYF.